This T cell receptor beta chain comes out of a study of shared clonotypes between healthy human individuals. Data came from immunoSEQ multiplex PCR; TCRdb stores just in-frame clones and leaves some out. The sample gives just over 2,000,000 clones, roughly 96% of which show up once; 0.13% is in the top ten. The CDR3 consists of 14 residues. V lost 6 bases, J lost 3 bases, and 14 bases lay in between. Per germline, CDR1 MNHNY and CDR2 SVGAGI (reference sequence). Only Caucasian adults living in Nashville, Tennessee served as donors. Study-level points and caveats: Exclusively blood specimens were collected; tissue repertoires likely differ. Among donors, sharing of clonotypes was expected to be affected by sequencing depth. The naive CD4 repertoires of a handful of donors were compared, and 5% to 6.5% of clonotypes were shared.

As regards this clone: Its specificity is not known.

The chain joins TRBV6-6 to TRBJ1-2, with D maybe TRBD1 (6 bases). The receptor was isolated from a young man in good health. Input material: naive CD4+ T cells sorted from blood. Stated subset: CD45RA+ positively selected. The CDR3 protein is CASRPRAGDYGYTF. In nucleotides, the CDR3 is TGTGCCAGCAGACCTAGGGCAGGGGACTATGGCTACACCTTC.